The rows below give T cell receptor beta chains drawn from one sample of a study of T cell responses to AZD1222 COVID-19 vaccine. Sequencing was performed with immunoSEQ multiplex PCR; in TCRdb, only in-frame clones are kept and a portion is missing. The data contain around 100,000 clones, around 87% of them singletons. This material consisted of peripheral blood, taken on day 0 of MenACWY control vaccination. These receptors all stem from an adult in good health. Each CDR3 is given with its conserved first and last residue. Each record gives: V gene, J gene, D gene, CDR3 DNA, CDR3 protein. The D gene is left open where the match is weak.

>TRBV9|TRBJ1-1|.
TGTGCCAGCAGCGTCGACAGGAACACTGAAGCTTTCTTT
CASSVDRNTEAFF
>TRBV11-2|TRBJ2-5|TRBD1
TGTGCCAGCAGCCAAGGACAGGAGGAAGAGACCCAGTACTTC
CASSQGQEEETQYF
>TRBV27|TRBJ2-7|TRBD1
TGTGCCAGCAGCTCGCCCTGGACAGGGAGAGGCTACGAGCAGTACTTC
CASSSPWTGRGYEQYF
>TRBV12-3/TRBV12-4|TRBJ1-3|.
TGTGCCGGCCGGGGGTCTGGAAACACCATATATTTT
CAGRGSGNTIYF
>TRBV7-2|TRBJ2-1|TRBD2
TGTGCCAGCAGCCCGAAACTAGCGGGGGCCCTCTACAATGAGCAGTTCTTC
CASSPKLAGALYNEQFF
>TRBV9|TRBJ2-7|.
TGTGCCAGCAGCGTAAACGGGGACACCTACGAGCAGTACTTC
CASSVNGDTYEQYF
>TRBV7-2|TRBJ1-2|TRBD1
TGTGCCAGCAGCTTAGCCGTGGGTAGGGGGCCTCTGCGAGGCTACACCTTC
CASSLAVGRGPLRGYTF
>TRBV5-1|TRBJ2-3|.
TGCGCCAGCAGCTTGACCAGTTTTTCTAAGGATACGCAGTATTTT
CASSLTSFSKDTQYF
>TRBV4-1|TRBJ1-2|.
TGCGCCAGCAGCCAAGTCGCCGCATTCTTCAACTATGGCTACACCTTC
CASSQVAAFFNYGYTF
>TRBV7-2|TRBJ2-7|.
TGTGCCAGCAGCACGGGGGGCGTTTCCTACGAGCAGTACTTC
CASSTGGVSYEQYF
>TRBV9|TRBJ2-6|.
TGTGCCAGCAGCGTAGATGGTGGGGTTGGGGCCAACGTCCTGACTTTC
CASSVDGGVGANVLTF
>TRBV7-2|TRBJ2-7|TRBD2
TGTGCCAGCAGCTCCCAGGTAGCGGGGGGGTCCCCCTACGAGCAGTACTTC
CASSSQVAGGSPYEQYF